The present T cell receptor (beta chain) was sequenced within a study of blood T cell repertoires in COVID-19. Clones were sequenced by immunoSEQ multiplex PCR, and TCRdb holds only the in-frame ones, with some missing. The sample holds approximately 170,000 clones; approximately 80% are singletons and the top ten take around 5.9%. The CDR3 has 16 amino acids. Germline V CDR1 and CDR2: SGHDT, YYEEEE. The V gene lost 2 bases and the J gene lost 4 bases, with 16 bases spanning the gap. Participants' reported clinical history set cohort assignment. The receptor was isolated from a man aged 35-49 years who had recovered from COVID-19. The chain combines TRBV5-6 with TRBJ1-5; possible D gene TRBD1, 6 bases. Sequenced sample: PBMCs or T cells enriched from blood (not recorded which). CDR3 sequence: CASSFFGQSLNQPQHF. The CDR3 DNA reads TGTGCCAGCAGCTTCTTTGGACAGTCCTTGAATCAGCCCCAGCATTTT.